This entry lists 17 T cell receptor beta chains sequenced from one sample in a study of OX40 agonist ivuxolimab in advanced cancers. Profiled with immunoSEQ multiplex PCR; TCRdb holds only in-frame clones, not every one. The sample comprises 35,000 to 40,000 clones, 80% to 90% of which are singletons, and about 43% rests with the top ten. The sample consisted of CD4+ or CD8+ T cells sorted from blood, taken in a trial of the OX40 agonist ivuxolimab. The receptors derive from an adult with an advanced solid tumor such as melanoma, head and neck, liver or kidney cancer.

This chain connects TRBV4-1 to TRBJ2-7, with 7 bases lining up with TRBD2. Germline CDR1 MGHRA, CDR2 YSYEKL. The J segment lost 6 bases and the V segment lost 5 bases, leaving 10 bases of the junction unmatched. The CDR3 consists of 14 residues. CDR3 coding DNA: TGCGCCAGCAGCGAGTCTAGCGGAAGAAGCGAGCAGTACTTC. Protein: CASSESSGRSEQYF.

The chain carries TRBV5-1 and TRBJ2-7; D is unresolved. There are 12 residues in the CDR3. The ends were cut back, 0 bases at V and 6 bases at J, with 7 bases in the middle. Germline-derived CDR1 and CDR2 are SGHRS and YFSETQ. The chain's CDR3 is CASSLDGFEQYF. The CDR3 bases are TGCGCCAGCAGCTTGGACGGGTTCGAGCAGTACTTC. The entire variable domain, with the rest obtained from reference TRBV5-1 and TRBJ2-7, is as follows: KAGVTQTPRYLIKTRGQQVTLSCSPISGHRSVSWYQQTPGQGLQFLFEYFSETQRNKGNFPGRFSGRQFSNSRSEMNVSTLELGDSALYLCASSLDGFEQYFGPGTRLTVT.

V gene TRBV28 combines with J gene TRBJ2-7; possible D gene TRBD1, 6 bases. This CDR3 region has 10 residues. V lost 8 bases to trimming and J lost 5 bases, with 7 bases between them. CDR1 is MDHEN and CDR2 is SYDVKM in the germline V gene. The CDR3 coding sequence is TGTGCCAGCGGGGGCCACGAGCAGTACTTC. This sequence encodes CASGGHEQYF.

The chain couples TRBV10-2 to TRBJ2-7; 8 bases are a match to TRBD1. CDR3 length: 15 residues. Germline V gives CDR1 WSHSY, CDR2 SAAADI. V shed 2 bases and J 3 bases; nucleotides not matched to a gene: 6. The CDR3 coding sequence is TGCGCCAGCAGTGAGGCCGGGACAGGCGTCTACGAGCAGTACTTC. It yields the protein CASSEAGTGVYEQYF.

The rearrangement links TRBV27 to TRBJ2-3, with 8 bases fitting TRBD2. Germline loops: CDR1 MNHEY, CDR2 SMNVEV (reference sequence). The V segment lost 3 bases and the J segment 2 bases; nucleotides outside the gene matches: 7. CDR3 length equals 16 residues. CDR3 sequence: CASSLYSGGLTDTQYF. In DNA, the CDR3 is TGTGCCAGCAGTTTGTACAGCGGGGGACTCACAGATACGCAGTATTTT.

As DNA, the CDR3 is TGTGCCAGCAGTTTAGCGGCGGGAGGATTCTATGGCTACACCTTC. Residues: CASSLAAGGFYGYTF. The chain recombines TRBV27 with TRBJ1-2; D gene uncertain. CDR1 MNHEY and CDR2 SMNVEV come from the germline V gene (reference sequence). The CDR3 is 15 residues long. V lost 2 bases to trimming and J lost 4 bases, with 14 bases between them.

This rearrangement joins TRBV18 to TRBJ1-5; tentative D call: TRBD1 (6 bases). V lost 5 bases to trimming and J lost 2 bases, with 10 bases between them. There are 14 residues in the CDR3. The germline CDR1 and CDR2 sequences are KGHSH and LQKENI. CDR3 sequence reads: CASSSAGGNQPQHF. Here the CDR3 DNA reads TGTGCCAGCTCATCCGCAGGGGGCAATCAGCCCCAGCATTTT.

The CDR3 region has the DNA TGTGCCAGCTCACCGGAGGGGAGGGCAACCTACGAGCAGTACTTC. It codes for CASSPEGRATYEQYF. The chain uses TRBV18 and TRBJ2-7; the match to TRBD2 covers 7 bases. CDR1 and CDR2 from the germline V gene are KGHSH and LQKENI. The CDR3 length is 15 residues. V lost 3 bases and J lost 2; bases outside the gene matches: 7.

V and J are TRBV4-3 and TRBJ2-6; D not certain. The V gene lost 2 bases and the J gene lost 0 bases, with 11 bases spanning the gap. This CDR3 has 17 residues. Germline V gene lookup returns CDR1 LGHNA and CDR2 YSLEER. The CDR3 bases are TGCGCCAGCAGCCAATTCCACGCCGGCTCTGGGGCCAACGTCCTGACTTTC. Protein product: CASSQFHAGSGANVLTF.

V gene TRBV6-5 combines with J gene TRBJ1-1, with 8 bases matching TRBD1. Germline V gene sequence: CDR1 MNHEY, CDR2 SVGAGI. This CDR3 has 15 residues. V lost 4 bases to trimming and J lost 4 bases; unmatched junction nucleotides: 8. CDR3 nucleotides: TGTGCCAGCAGTTTGTCCGGGACAGGTTTCACTGAAGCTTTCTTT. Residues: CASSLSGTGFTEAFF.

The chain is built from TRBV13 and TRBJ2-2; D unresolved. Per the germline V gene, CDR1 is PRHDT and CDR2 is FYEKMQ (reference sequence). With 7 bases removed from V and 6 bases from J, the gap between germline ends came to 18 bases. The CDR3 runs 15 residues. This CDR3 is CASMGSINRAGELFF. Written as DNA, the CDR3 is TGTGCCAGCATGGGTAGCATCAACAGAGCCGGGGAGCTGTTTTTT.

The chain is built from TRBV11-2 and TRBJ2-1; possible D gene TRBD2, 6 bases. Germline CDR1 SGHAT, CDR2 FQNNGV. The germline V and J ends were trimmed by 1 base and 6 bases, with 7 bases remaining between them. The CDR3 length is 13 residues. The CDR3 sequence is CASSLGGVNEQFF. The CDR3 DNA is TGTGCCAGCAGCTTAGGGGGGGTCAATGAGCAGTTCTTC.

The chain carries TRBV28 and TRBJ2-2; no firm D call. V shed 8 bases and J shed 8 bases, with 9 bases lying between them. Germline CDR1 reads MDHEN; CDR2 reads SYDVKM. The CDR3 totals 11 residues. The CDR3 is CASWVSGELFF. In DNA form, the CDR3 reads TGTGCCAGCTGGGTGTCAGGGGAGCTGTTTTTT.

The J gene is TRBJ2-3, the V gene TRBV7-9; tentative D call: TRBD2 (5 bases). This CDR3 is built from 12 residues. V lost 5 bases and J lost 8, with 11 bases in between. Germline V gives CDR1 SEHNR, CDR2 FQNEAQ (reference sequence). Here the CDR3 DNA reads TGTGCCAGCAGCACTGGACTGAGTACGCAGTATTTT. Translation gives CASSTGLSTQYF.

This clone was seen more than once but under ten times. The gene calls are TRBV7-9 and TRBJ2-7, with D perhaps TRBD1 (5 bases). Per germline, CDR1 SEHNR and CDR2 FQNEAQ (reference sequence). Between the trimmed V and J ends, which lost 4 bases and 2 bases, there was a span of 9 bases. The CDR3 sequence is 13 residues long. CDR3 sequence: CASSSGLAYEQYF. CDR3 bases: TGTGCCAGCAGCTCAGGGTTGGCCTACGAGCAGTACTTC.

The rearrangement joins TRBV5-5 to TRBJ1-1; D gene ambiguous. The V gene's germline CDR1 is SGHKS and CDR2 YYEKEE (reference sequence). Trimming stripped 4 bases from V and 7 bases from J, with 8 bases between. The length of the CDR3 is 11 residues. CDR3 region: CASSLENEAFF. The CDR3, as DNA: TGTGCCAGCAGCCTTGAGAATGAAGCTTTCTTT.

As DNA, the CDR3 is TGTGCCAGCAGCTTGAACAGGGGATCAACCGGGGAGCTGTTTTTT. Translating gives CASSLNRGSTGELFF. This chain joins TRBV5-8 and TRBJ2-2, with 7 bases lining up with TRBD1. The trim removed 1 base at V and 5 bases at J, leaving 5 bases unmatched. The CDR3 totals 15 residues. Germline CDR1 SGHTS, CDR2 YDEGEE.